This T cell receptor (beta chain) was sequenced in a study of CD8 T cells in ankylosing spondylitis. The CDR3 loop spans 12 amino acids. In germline, CDR1 is LGHDT, CDR2 YNNKEL (reference sequence). V was trimmed by 6 bases and J by 2 bases, leaving 8 bases between them. At least ten counts were recorded for this clonotype. Its antigen is not identified. Findings of the study overall: Significantly higher representation of disease-linked clones was reported for matched ankylosing spondylitis synovial fluid. In synovial fluid and blood from reactive arthritis, some motif variants were previously reported. Blood of patients with ankylosing spondylitis appeared to be characterized by a TCR beta motif of eight highly homologous variants.

Each TCR beta library was made by quantitative 5'-RACE that incorporated molecular barcodes. TCRdb re-called the 5' RACE reads with MiXCR, one entry per CDR3 protein. The sample has about 220,000 distinct CDR3 sequences; more than 25% are singletons. The chain is built from TRBV3-1 and TRBJ2-7; tentative D call: TRBD1 (5 bases). The receptor was derived from a male donor with ankylosing spondylitis or in good health (not recorded which). The sequencing input was blood, either unsorted or a sorted T cell fraction (not recorded which). The CDR3 bases are TGTGCCAGCAGAGCAGGGACCTACGAGCAGTACTTC. Translation: CASRAGTYEQYF.